Listed below are T cell receptor beta chains from one sample, sequenced in a study of shared clonotypes between healthy human individuals. Clones were read by immunoSEQ multiplex PCR, and TCRdb kept only the in-frame ones, dropping some. The sample lists 2 million to 2.5 million clones; approximately 93% were seen once. The source material was naive CD4+ T cells from PBMCs. The source is a man aged 18 to 29 in good health. Some clones in this sample may be carry-over from other donors' samples. Both conserved end residues are part of each CDR3. A D gene is named only where the DNA matches it firmly. Part of the rows lack a size; the others show once, few, many or a class for expanded clones.

J gene: TRBJ1-2; V gene: TRBV28; D gene: .; clone size: .; CDR3 DNA: TGTGCCAGCAGCCCGGCGGGGGAAGCTGGCTACACCTTC; CDR3 protein: CASSPAGEAGYTF
J gene: TRBJ2-7; V gene: TRBV6-1; D gene: TRBD2; clone size: .; CDR3 DNA: TGTGCCAGCAACCTACTAGCGGGGGCCTACGAGCAGTACTTC; CDR3 protein: CASNLLAGAYEQYF
J gene: TRBJ2-1; V gene: TRBV11-3; D gene: .; clone size: once; CDR3 DNA: TGTGCCAGCAGCTCCACAGGGTTTCAGGCATTGTCCTACAATGAGCAGTTCTTC; CDR3 protein: CASSSTGFQALSYNEQFF
J gene: TRBJ1-5; V gene: TRBV11-1; D gene: .; clone size: .; CDR3 DNA: TGTGCCAGCAGCCAAGGGGGGTCTCAGCCCCAGCATTTT; CDR3 protein: CASSQGGSQPQHF
J gene: TRBJ2-5; V gene: TRBV29-1; D gene: .; clone size: .; CDR3 DNA: TGCAGCGTTGAATTCAGGGCCACCCTGGGCGAGTACTTC; CDR3 protein: CSVEFRATLGEYF
J gene: TRBJ2-4; V gene: TRBV5-1; D gene: .; clone size: .; CDR3 DNA: TGCGCCAGCTCCCTGGGGGGAGCCAAAAACATTCAGTACTTC; CDR3 protein: CASSLGGAKNIQYF
J gene: TRBJ1-3; V gene: TRBV5-1; D gene: .; clone size: .; CDR3 DNA: TGCGCCAGCAGCTTGGCCCAGGGGAAGGGAAACACCATATATTTT; CDR3 protein: CASSLAQGKGNTIYF
J gene: TRBJ2-7; V gene: TRBV27; D gene: TRBD2; clone size: .; CDR3 DNA: TGTGCCAGCAGTTCCCGACTAGCGGGAGGGTACGAGCAGTACTTC; CDR3 protein: CASSSRLAGGYEQYF
J gene: TRBJ2-1; V gene: TRBV4-1; D gene: .; clone size: once; CDR3 DNA: TGCGCCAGCACGGCAGGCGGTACCTACAATGAGCAGTTCTTC; CDR3 protein: CASTAGGTYNEQFF
J gene: TRBJ2-1; V gene: TRBV7-9; D gene: .; clone size: once; CDR3 DNA: TGTGCCAGCAGCTTAGCCCTGGGAGGTCACGATGAGCAGTTCTTC; CDR3 protein: CASSLALGGHDEQFF
J gene: TRBJ2-5; V gene: TRBV5-4; D gene: .; clone size: .; CDR3 DNA: TGTGCCAGCAGCACACCCGACAGTGGAGAGACCCAGTACTTC; CDR3 protein: CASSTPDSGETQYF
J gene: TRBJ2-1; V gene: TRBV27; D gene: TRBD2; clone size: .; CDR3 DNA: TGTGCCAGCTTAAAGAGCGGGAGCTCCTACAATGAGCAGTTCTTC; CDR3 protein: CASLKSGSSYNEQFF
J gene: TRBJ1-1; V gene: TRBV20-1; D gene: .; clone size: few; CDR3 DNA: TGCAGTGCTGCGACCACTGAAGCTTTCTTT; CDR3 protein: CSAATTEAFF
J gene: TRBJ2-3; V gene: TRBV5-1; D gene: .; clone size: .; CDR3 DNA: TGCGCCAGCAGCTGGGTGGGGGACCAGACAGATACGCAGTATTTT; CDR3 protein: CASSWVGDQTDTQYF
J gene: TRBJ2-6; V gene: TRBV28; D gene: .; clone size: .; CDR3 DNA: TGTGCCACAACGGGGCACTCTGGGGCCAACGTCCTGACTTTC; CDR3 protein: CATTGHSGANVLTF
J gene: TRBJ2-7; V gene: TRBV29-1; D gene: .; clone size: .; CDR3 DNA: TGCAGCGTTGTGTCGGCCCCGTCCTACGAGCAGTACTTC; CDR3 protein: CSVVSAPSYEQYF
J gene: TRBJ1-5; V gene: TRBV30; D gene: .; clone size: few; CDR3 DNA: TGTGCCTGGAGGACTGGGGACAATCAGCCCCAGCATTTT; CDR3 protein: CAWRTGDNQPQHF
J gene: TRBJ2-3; V gene: TRBV11-3; D gene: TRBD1; clone size: .; CDR3 DNA: TGTGCCAGCAGCCGGGACAGTAACACAGATACGCAGTATTTT; CDR3 protein: CASSRDSNTDTQYF
J gene: TRBJ2-3; V gene: TRBV28; D gene: TRBD2; clone size: .; CDR3 DNA: TGTGCCAGCAGTTTTTCCTTTAGCGGGAGGTCAGATACGCAGTATTTT; CDR3 protein: CASSFSFSGRSDTQYF
J gene: TRBJ2-1; V gene: TRBV5-1; D gene: TRBD2; clone size: .; CDR3 DNA: TGCGCCAGCAGCTTTGGACTAGCGGGAGACGCCTACAATGAGCAGTTCTTC; CDR3 protein: CASSFGLAGDAYNEQFF
J gene: TRBJ1-2; V gene: TRBV7-9; D gene: .; clone size: .; CDR3 DNA: TGTGCCAGCAGCTTAGTAAAGAGACCCTATGGCTACACCTTC; CDR3 protein: CASSLVKRPYGYTF
J gene: TRBJ2-7; V gene: TRBV2; D gene: .; clone size: .; CDR3 DNA: TGTGCCAGCAGTGACTACAGGACCTACGAGCAGTACTTC; CDR3 protein: CASSDYRTYEQYF
J gene: TRBJ1-4; V gene: TRBV2; D gene: TRBD1; clone size: .; CDR3 DNA: TGTGCCAGCAGTGCCCGGGACAGCCCAACTAATGAAAAACTGTTTTTT; CDR3 protein: CASSARDSPTNEKLFF
J gene: TRBJ2-5; V gene: TRBV6-6; D gene: .; clone size: .; CDR3 DNA: TGTGCCAGCAGTTACTCGAGTTTGAGTATCCGGGAGACCCAGTACTTC; CDR3 protein: CASSYSSLSIRETQYF
J gene: TRBJ2-2; V gene: TRBV27; D gene: .; clone size: .; CDR3 DNA: TGTGCCAGCAGTTTATGGAGTTACGCGAACACCGGGGAGCTGTTTTTT; CDR3 protein: CASSLWSYANTGELFF
J gene: TRBJ2-5; V gene: TRBV7-8; D gene: TRBD2; clone size: .; CDR3 DNA: TGTGCCAGCAGCTTAATCGGGTCGGCGGGAGGGCGTGAGACCCAGTACTTC; CDR3 protein: CASSLIGSAGGRETQYF
J gene: TRBJ2-5; V gene: TRBV5-1; D gene: TRBD2; clone size: .; CDR3 DNA: TGCGCCAGCAGGTATATAGCGGGTTCACAAGAGACCCAGTACTTC; CDR3 protein: CASRYIAGSQETQYF
J gene: TRBJ1-2; V gene: TRBV27; D gene: .; clone size: .; CDR3 DNA: TGTGCCAGCAGTCCAACGACTTCAGGTGGCTACACCTTC; CDR3 protein: CASSPTTSGGYTF
J gene: TRBJ1-5; V gene: TRBV4-1; D gene: .; clone size: .; CDR3 DNA: TGCGCCAGCAGCCAACTCGGTCAGCCCCAGCATTTT; CDR3 protein: CASSQLGQPQHF
J gene: TRBJ2-7; V gene: TRBV7-9; D gene: TRBD2; clone size: .; CDR3 DNA: TGTGCCAGCAGCCAGGGATGGGCAGCGGGATCCTACGAGCAGTACTTC; CDR3 protein: CASSQGWAAGSYEQYF
J gene: TRBJ2-4; V gene: TRBV6-5; D gene: .; clone size: .; CDR3 DNA: TGTGCCAGCAGGGGGTTAGGCAAAAACATTCAGTACTTC; CDR3 protein: CASRGLGKNIQYF
J gene: TRBJ2-7; V gene: TRBV5-1; D gene: TRBD2; clone size: .; CDR3 DNA: TGCGCCAGCAGCTCTACTAGCGTCTTCTCCTACGAGCAGTACTTC; CDR3 protein: CASSSTSVFSYEQYF
J gene: TRBJ2-7; V gene: TRBV7-8; D gene: TRBD2; clone size: .; CDR3 DNA: TGTGCCAGCAGCCCAGCGCGCGGCCTAGCGGGCTACGAGCAGTACTTC; CDR3 protein: CASSPARGLAGYEQYF
J gene: TRBJ2-7; V gene: TRBV14; D gene: .; clone size: .; CDR3 DNA: TGTGCCAGCAGCCGAGGACTCCTCTACGAGCAGTACTTC; CDR3 protein: CASSRGLLYEQYF
J gene: TRBJ1-1; V gene: TRBV6-1; D gene: .; clone size: .; CDR3 DNA: TGTGCCAGTGGGAGGGGGGGAAGTGGAACTGAAGCTTTCTTT; CDR3 protein: CASGRGGSGTEAFF